One sample yielded the 20 T cell receptor beta chains listed below, sequenced in a study of blood T cells in healthy people across ages. A J-beta primer mix and a sample-barcoded 5' primer were used in a second PCR of about 7 to 12 cycles. Each CDR3 protein is one row after TCRdb ran MiXCR on the 5' RACE reads. Of approximately 1.5 million distinct CDR3 sequences in the sample, roughly 32% were seen once. Sample: blood. The origin of the receptors is a woman in her twenties or thirties in good health.

This clonotype appeared a few times. The genes are TRBV6-6 and TRBJ1-1; 8 bases agree with TRBD1. V lost 4 bases, J lost 5 bases, and 6 bases stayed unmatched. The CDR3 sequence is 14 residues long. CDR1 and CDR2 from the germline V gene are MNHNY and SVGAGI (reference sequence). CDR3 sequence: CASSSHRGGTEAFF. CDR3 bases: TGTGCCAGCAGTTCGCACAGGGGGGGAACTGAAGCTTTCTTT.

This clonotype was picked up a small number of times. The chain is built from TRBV7-8 and TRBJ2-7, with 7 bases that match TRBD2. The CDR3 extends over 15 amino acids. V gave up 5 bases and J gave up 6 bases; unmatched junction bases: 13. Germline V gene lookup returns CDR1 SGHVS and CDR2 FQNEAQ. The CDR3 region is CASSVGLVGAFEQYF. The CDR3 DNA reads TGTGCCAGCAGCGTCGGACTAGTGGGAGCTTTCGAGCAGTACTTC.

This chain uses TRBV5-5 with TRBJ2-7; TRBD2 agrees at 13 bases. TRBJ2-5 matches the DNA end more closely, so the J call is doubtful. The CDR3 spans 16 residues. Germline V gene sequence: CDR1 SGHKS, CDR2 YYEKEE (reference sequence). The chain's CDR3 is CASSYPTSGGAETQYF. The DNA of the CDR3 is TGTGCCAGCAGCTACCCCACTAGCGGGGGGGCAGAGACCCAGTACTTC.

This clonotype was seen a handful of times. The chain employs TRBV7-2 and TRBJ1-2, with 7 positions matching TRBD1. The CDR3 runs to 14 residues. V was clipped by 5 bases and J by 7 bases; unmatched bases: 10. Per germline, CDR1 SGHTA and CDR2 FQGNSA. The CDR3 loop reads CASSASTGVAGYTF. The CDR3 DNA reads as TGTGCCAGCAGCGCATCCACAGGGGTAGCTGGCTACACCTTC.

This chain uses TRBV28 with TRBJ2-7, with 9 bases matching TRBD2. The germline CDR1 and CDR2 sequences are MDHEN and SYDVKM. The CDR3 spans 15 residues. The V and J ends lost 3 bases and 0 bases, in that order; junction bases with no gene match: 3. The CDR3 reads CASSFTSGFSYEQYF. For the CDR3, the DNA is TGTGCCAGCAGTTTTACTAGCGGGTTCTCCTACGAGCAGTACTTC.

The chain uses TRBV7-9 and TRBJ2-1; TRBD1 aligns across 9 bases. J lost 0 bases, V lost 4 bases, and 7 bases had no gene match. Germline lookup yields CDR1 SEHNR and CDR2 FQNEAQ (reference sequence). The CDR3 sequence is 17 residues long. CDR3 DNA sequence: TGTGCCAGCAGCTCGGAACAGGGGGCGGGCTCCTACAATGAGCAGTTCTTC. It encodes CASSSEQGAGSYNEQFF.

This clonotype was counted only a few times. The chain joins TRBV12-3 or TRBV12-4 to TRBJ1-1; possibly TRBD1 for D (5 bases). Trimming took 6 bases from V and 1 from J, leaving 15 bases between them. The CDR3 contains 15 residues. The DNA for the CDR3 is TGTGCCAGCAGACCCACGGGACGCTCGAACACTGAAGCTTTCTTT. It yields the protein CASRPTGRSNTEAFF.

The CDR3 coding sequence is TGTGCCAGCAGCTTAATGGGGGACAAATCAGAAAAACTGTTTTTT. It specifies CASSLMGDKSEKLFF. V gene TRBV7-9 combines with J gene TRBJ1-4; tentative D call: TRBD1 (6 bases). The CDR3 length is 15 residues. CDR1 is SEHNR and CDR2 is FQNEAQ in the germline V gene (reference sequence). Trimming took off 2 bases at V and 8 bases at J, with 15 bases between the two ends.

This chain links TRBV10-3 with TRBJ2-1; weak D call: TRBD1 (6 bases). Germline assignment: CDR1 ENHRY and CDR2 SYGVKD. The CDR3 is 15 amino acids. Trimming removed 2 bases from V and 2 bases from J, with 10 bases in between. CDR3 protein: CAISEGGSPYNEQFF. CDR3 sequence (DNA): TGTGCCATCAGTGAGGGGGGCTCACCCTACAATGAGCAGTTCTTC.

This chain joins TRBV9 and TRBJ2-1, with TRBD2 identical over 8 bases. Looked up from germline, CDR1 is SGDLS and CDR2 is YYNGEE. J gave up 6 bases and V 0 bases, and 2 bases lay outside the gene matches. The CDR3 contains 14 residues. CDR3 residues: CASSVAGRGNEQFF. The CDR3 DNA reads TGTGCCAGCAGCGTAGCCGGGAGGGGCAATGAGCAGTTCTTC. Supplemented by reference TRBV9 and TRBJ2-1, the full variable domain reads DSGVTQTPKHLITATGQRVTLRCSPRSGDLSVYWYQQSLDQGLQFLIQYYNGEERAKGNILERFSAQQFPDLHSELNLSSLELGDSALYFCASSVAGRGNEQFFGPGTRLTVL.

The chain recombines TRBV9 with TRBJ2-5; 7 bases match TRBD1. J gave up 2 bases and V 2 bases, and 30 bases lay outside the gene matches. The CDR3 is 23 amino acids. Germline CDR1 reads SGDLS; CDR2 reads YYNGEE. CDR3 in amino acids: CASSVLDRKQGKQRGVAQETQYF. CDR3 bases: TGTGCCAGCAGCGTTTTGGACAGGAAGCAGGGGAAGCAACGTGGGGTGGCACAAGAGACCCAGTACTTC.

The V call is TRBV7-9, the J call TRBJ2-6, with 10 bases lining up with TRBD1. The trim removed 5 bases at V and 0 bases at J, leaving 4 bases unmatched. Germline CDR1 and CDR2: SEHNR and FQNEAQ (reference sequence). The CDR3 loop spans 17 amino acids. CDR3 sequence (DNA): TGTGCCAGCAGCCGGGACAGGGGCACCTCTGGGGCCAACGTCCTGACTTTC. Protein: CASSRDRGTSGANVLTF. The complete variable domain, with remaining parts taken from reference TRBV7-9 and TRBJ2-6, reads DTGVSQNPRHKITKRGQNVTFRCDPISEHNRLYWYRQTLGQGPEFLTYFQNEAQLEKSRLLSDRFSAERPKGSFSTLEIQRTEQGDSAMYLCASSRDRGTSGANVLTFGAGSRLTVL.

The genes are TRBV28 and TRBJ2-5, with TRBD2 as a possible D gene (7 bases). Germline loops: CDR1 MDHEN, CDR2 SYDVKM. V was trimmed by 5 bases and J by 10 bases, leaving 23 bases between them. This CDR3 comprises 15 residues. CDR3 sequence: CASSGGWGGQGIQYF. CDR3 DNA: TGTGCCAGCAGTGGGGGCTGGGGGGGTCAAGGGATCCAGTACTTC. The full variable domain, rest sourced from reference TRBV28 and TRBJ2-5, is DVKVTQSSRYLVKRTGEKVFLECVQDMDHENMFWYRQDPGLGLRLIYFSYDVKMKEKGDIPEGYSVSREKKERFSLILESASTNQTSMYLCASSGGWGGQGIQYFGPGTRLLVL.

The rearrangement links TRBV30 to TRBJ1-4, with a tentative D call TRBD1 (5 bases). Germline V lookup: CDR1 GTSNPN, CDR2 SVGIG (reference sequence). V gave up 2 bases and J gave up 4 bases, with 11 bases separating them. The CDR3 is 14 residues long. As DNA, the CDR3 is TGTGCCTGGAGTACCCACAGGATTAATGAAAAACTGTTTTTT. Its translation: CAWSTHRINEKLFF.

The rearrangement joins TRBV20-1 to TRBJ2-3; 13 nucleotides agree with TRBD2. The CDR3 length is 17 residues. V lost 5 bases, J lost 2 bases, and 10 bases stayed unmatched. Germline CDR1 DFQATT, CDR2 SNEGSKA (reference sequence). Here the CDR3 reads CSAGLAGVLSLTDTQYF. Here the CDR3 DNA reads TGCAGTGCTGGACTAGCGGGAGTCCTTTCTCTCACAGATACGCAGTATTTT.

The chain carries TRBV20-1 and TRBJ1-3; possibly TRBD1 for D (5 bases). With 4 bases removed from V and 0 bases from J, the gap between germline ends came to 13 bases. This CDR3 is 15 amino acids long. In germline, CDR1 is DFQATT, CDR2 SNEGSKA (reference sequence). This CDR3 is CSATEDKFSGNTIYF. CDR3 bases: TGCAGTGCTACCGAGGACAAATTCTCTGGAAACACCATATATTTT.

The J gene is TRBJ2-3, the V gene TRBV27; D is possibly TRBD1 (5 bases). Trimming stripped 7 bases from V and 4 bases from J, with 15 bases between. Germline V gene lookup returns CDR1 MNHEY and CDR2 SMNVEV (reference sequence). This CDR3 comprises 14 residues. The CDR3 coding sequence is TGTGCCAGCAACTTAAGGGGTGGCCCAGATACGCAGTATTTT. Amino acid sequence: CASNLRGGPDTQYF.

The chain employs TRBV21-1 and TRBJ1-4. TRBV21-1 is marked as a pseudogene. This CDR3 spans 15 amino acids. The CDR3 is CASKLRRGTNEKLFF. The CDR3 nucleotides are TGTGCCAGCAAACTTCGTCGTGGGACTAATGAAAAACTGTTTTTT.

This clonotype was seen a few times. The J gene is TRBJ1-2, the V gene TRBV2, with D perhaps TRBD1 (5 bases). Germline values: CDR1 SNHLY, CDR2 FYNNEI. This CDR3 comprises 15 residues. V lost 6 bases to trimming and J lost 4 bases, with 18 bases between them. Written as DNA, the CDR3 is TGTGCCAGCAGGGGAGGGGCAGGCGTCGTCTATGGCTACACCTTC. It translates to CASRGGAGVVYGYTF.

This clonotype showed up just a few times. The rearrangement joins TRBV5-1 to TRBJ1-1, with a weak D call TRBD1 (5 bases). The germline CDR1 and CDR2 sequences are SGHRS and YFSETQ. This CDR3 contains 15 residues. Trimming pared 4 bases from V and 0 bases from J, leaving 13 bases between. The CDR3 sequence is CASSVSGTVNTEAFF. The CDR3 nucleotides read TGCGCCAGCAGCGTATCCGGGACGGTGAACACTGAAGCTTTCTTT.